Following are 15 T cell receptor beta chains from one sample sequenced in a study of cytomegalovirus exposure and HLA in healthy donors. PCR amplification relied on 60 Vbeta primers (plus 13 Jbeta primers). Profiled with immunoSEQ multiplex PCR; TCRdb holds only in-frame clones, not every one. Found here are some 180,000 clones, around 80% of them singletons; the top ten hold around 1.7%. Sequencing input: PBMCs. The receptors derive from a woman under 30 in good health and CMV-seronegative.

This CDR3 is CASSSGSAGGNTEAFF. The CDR3, as DNA: TGTGCCAGCAGTTCAGGGTCAGCAGGGGGTAACACTGAAGCTTTCTTT. This chain connects TRBV6-5 to TRBJ1-1; TRBD1 aligns across 7 bases. Germline V gene lookup returns CDR1 MNHEY and CDR2 SVGAGI. CDR3 size: 16 residues. Unmatched junction bases numbered 10, after V lost 4 bases and J lost 2 bases.

The chain is built from TRBV6-5 and TRBJ2-3, with 11 nucleotides matching TRBD2. The CDR3 is made up of 16 amino acids. V shed 0 bases, J shed 6 bases, and the junction held 5 bases outside the gene matches. Germline-derived CDR1 and CDR2 are MNHEY and SVGAGI. Here the CDR3 DNA reads TGTGCCAGCAGTTACTCGGAACTAGCGGGAGTGGATACGCAGTATTTT. It encodes CASSYSELAGVDTQYF.

The gene calls are TRBV11-2 and TRBJ2-7; D not resolved. The V end was cut by 5 bases, the J end by 3 bases, with 14 bases between. The CDR3 extends over 14 amino acids. The germline V gene encodes CDR1 SGHAT and CDR2 FQNNGV. The CDR3, as DNA: TGTGCCAGCAGCCCCCGGCCTGGAAACTACGAGCAGTACGTC. As protein: CASSPRPGNYEQYV.

The V and J genes are TRBV5-1 and TRBJ1-2, with unresolved D. With 4 bases removed from V and 6 bases from J, the gap between germline ends came to 10 bases. CDR3 length: 12 amino acids. Germline V CDR1 and CDR2: SGHRS, YFSETQ. Here the CDR3 DNA reads TGCGCCAGCAGCCCCGAGCGGCATGGCTACACCTTC. Translation gives CASSPERHGYTF.

V gene TRBV7-2 combines with J gene TRBJ2-7; TRBD1 aligns across 9 bases. The V gene's germline CDR1 is SGHTA and CDR2 FQGNSA. The CDR3 is 14 amino acids. Trimming took 4 bases from V and 7 from J; bases not matched to a gene: 8. CDR3 nucleotide sequence: TGTGCCAGCAGCTCAGGGACAGGGATGTTTGAGCAGTACTTC. It codes for CASSSGTGMFEQYF.

This clone was observed a single time. The chain combines TRBV19 with TRBJ1-3; 8 bases line up with TRBD1. The germline V gene has CDR1 LNHDA and CDR2 SQIVND (reference sequence). J lost 2 bases, V lost 9 bases, and 12 bases had no gene match. This CDR3 has 16 residues. The CDR3 bases are TGTGCCAGAACCAACCCGGGACAGGCACCTGGAAACACCATATATTTT. It yields the protein CARTNPGQAPGNTIYF.

CDR3 sequence reads: CASSRHRAGGANVLTF. CDR3 coding DNA: TGTGCCAGTAGTAGACACAGGGCTGGGGGGGCCAACGTCCTGACTTTC. This sequence joins TRBV19 and TRBJ2-6, with D possibly matching TRBD1 (6 bases). CDR3 length equals 16 residues. Germline V CDR1 and CDR2: LNHDA, SQIVND (reference sequence). The V and J ends lost 4 bases and 4 bases respectively, with 14 bases between them.

The chain is built from TRBV6-5 and TRBJ2-1; 10 bases line up with TRBD2. The length of the CDR3 is 15 residues. Germline CDR1 MNHEY, CDR2 SVGAGI. The V segment lost 6 bases and the J segment 5 bases; nucleotides outside the gene matches: 7. The CDR3, as DNA: TGTGCCAGCAGCACAGGACTAGCGGATAACAATGAGCAGTTCTTC. Protein product: CASSTGLADNNEQFF.

This clone occurred a few times. This sequence joins TRBV4-3 and TRBJ2-7, with 12 bases that match TRBD2. CDR1 is LGHNA, CDR2 YSLEER, per germline. This CDR3 contains 17 residues. Trimming removed 0 bases from V and 2 bases from J; junction bases left unmatched: 5. CDR3 amino acids: CASSQEMTSGGAYEQYF. CDR3 nucleotide sequence: TGCGCCAGCAGCCAAGAGATGACTAGCGGGGGCGCCTACGAGCAGTACTTC.

Concerning this clone: Its ends do not fully match the called genes, so a read error is possible. V and J are TRBV7-9 and TRBJ1-1; D is ambiguous. The CDR3 totals 12 residues. Germline V CDR1 and CDR2: SEHNR, FQNEAQ (reference sequence). CDR3 in amino acids: CSSSLASIRAFF. The CDR3, as DNA: TGTTCCAGCAGCTTAGCAAGCATACGAGCTTTCTTT.

The J gene is TRBJ2-1, the V gene TRBV7-9; TRBD2 matches at 9 bases. The CDR3 is 19 residues long. The ends lost 3 bases at V and 0 bases at J; junction bases unmatched: 12. Per the germline V gene, CDR1 is SEHNR and CDR2 is FQNEAQ (reference sequence). The CDR3 region is CASSFLPSGTPSSYNEQFF. The DNA for the CDR3 is TGTGCCAGCAGCTTTCTACCTAGCGGGACCCCGAGCTCCTACAATGAGCAGTTCTTC. Together with reference TRBV7-9 and TRBJ2-1, the CDR3 gives the full variable domain: DTGVSQNPRHKITKRGQNVTFRCDPISEHNRLYWYRQTLGQGPEFLTYFQNEAQLEKSRLLSDRFSAERPKGSFSTLEIQRTEQGDSAMYLCASSFLPSGTPSSYNEQFFGPGTRLTVL.

This rearrangement joins TRBV28 to TRBJ2-6; perhaps TRBD1 as D (6 bases). Trimming took 4 bases from V and 1 from J, leaving 8 bases between them. Germline values: CDR1 MDHEN, CDR2 SYDVKM. The CDR3 is 15 amino acids. The CDR3 bases are TGTGCCAGCAGTTCTGGACAGTCTGGGGCCAACGTCCTGACTTTC. This codes for CASSSGQSGANVLTF.

This chain uses TRBV7-2 with TRBJ1-1, with a weak D call TRBD1 (5 bases). CDR3 size: 13 residues. Germline assignment: CDR1 SGHTA and CDR2 FQGNSA. The V end lost 0 bases, the J end lost 5 bases, and 7 bases lay between the germline ends. The chain's CDR3 is CASSLAQGTEAFF. CDR3 in DNA: TGTGCCAGCAGCTTAGCGCAGGGTACTGAAGCTTTCTTT.

The rearrangement links TRBV7-9 to TRBJ2-2; 9 bases line up with TRBD1. V gave up 5 bases and J gave up 6 bases; unmatched junction bases: 10. CDR1 is SEHNR and CDR2 is FQNEAQ in the germline V gene (reference sequence). The CDR3 is made up of 16 amino acids. In DNA form, the CDR3 reads TGTGCCAGCAGCGGCACCGGGACAGGGTCTTCCGGGGAGCTGTTTTTT. This encodes CASSGTGTGSSGELFF.

This chain links TRBV6-5 with TRBJ1-3; 7 bases align to TRBD1. Per germline, CDR1 MNHEY and CDR2 SVGAGI. The CDR3 runs 15 residues. The V segment lost 5 bases and the J segment 3 bases; nucleotides outside the gene matches: 7. In nucleotides, the CDR3 is TGTGCCAGCAGTCCGGACAGGCAGAATGGAAACACCATATATTTT. Translated: CASSPDRQNGNTIYF.